This TCR beta chain derives from a study of cytomegalovirus exposure and HLA in healthy donors. 60 Vbeta and 13 Jbeta primers were used in PCR. Generated by immunoSEQ multiplex PCR, the TCRdb table keeps only in-frame clones and is missing some. The repertoire holds just under 80,000 clones, with 60% to 85% as singletons. In this sample, this clone turned up a few times. What it binds is unknown. General study points: Around 160 TCR beta chains were listed as cytomegalovirus-associated.

V trimming: 7 bases; J trimming: 12 bases; junction bases outside the gene matches: 14. Per the germline V gene, CDR1 is SNHLY and CDR2 is FYNNEI. This CDR3 comprises 13 residues. Input material: PBMCs. The chain combines TRBV2 with TRBJ2-7, with 8 bases matching TRBD1. The receptor comes from a middle-aged man in good health and CMV-seronegative. The CDR3 nucleotides are TGTGCCAGCACCTTATGGACAGGGAACTCACGGTACTTC. This translates into CASTLWTGNSRYF.